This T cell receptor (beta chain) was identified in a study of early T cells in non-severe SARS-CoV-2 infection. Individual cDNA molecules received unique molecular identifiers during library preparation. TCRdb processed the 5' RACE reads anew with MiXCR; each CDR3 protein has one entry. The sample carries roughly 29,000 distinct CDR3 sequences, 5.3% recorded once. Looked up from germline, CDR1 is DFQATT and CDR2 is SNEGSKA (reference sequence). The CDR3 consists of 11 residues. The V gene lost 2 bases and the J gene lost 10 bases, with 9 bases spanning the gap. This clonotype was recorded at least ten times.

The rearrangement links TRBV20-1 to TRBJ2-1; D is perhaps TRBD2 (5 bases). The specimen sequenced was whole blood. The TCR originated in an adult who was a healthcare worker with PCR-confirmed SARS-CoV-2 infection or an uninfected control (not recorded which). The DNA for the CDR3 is TGCAGTGCTAGATCGGACTCCGAGCAGTTCTTC. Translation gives CSARSDSEQFF.